Detailed here is one T cell receptor (beta chain). The germline CDR1 and CDR2 sequences are LNHDA and SQIVND (reference sequence). Losses at the gene ends were 3 bases for V and 4 bases for J; bases not matched to a gene: 6. There are 15 residues in the CDR3. This table comes from immunoSEQ multiplex PCR, and its TCRdb copy is limited to in-frame clones, with some not included. The sample gives roughly 60,000 clones, 75% to 90% of which show up once; roughly a tenth is in the top ten. These data come from a study of blood T cell repertoires in COVID-19. Study context: From T cells, B-cell-depleted T cells, or PBMCs came the material, which was cDNA or gDNA.

The V and J genes are TRBV19 and TRBJ2-7; TRBD2 matches at 10 bases. This clonotype originated in a man aged 25-45 years with COVID-19, enrolled during active disease. Sequencing used peripheral blood. The CDR3 region has the DNA TGTGCCAGTAGTATCCTAGCGGGAGTTAGTTACGAGCAGTACTTC. It encodes CASSILAGVSYEQYF.